The present T cell receptor (beta chain) was sequenced within a study of blood T cells in healthy people across ages. To note about this clonotype: What it recognizes is unknown.

In germline, CDR1 is MNHNY, CDR2 SVGAGI (reference sequence). J gave up 3 bases and V 8 bases, and 7 bases lay outside the gene matches. The length of the CDR3 is 14 residues. A sample-barcoded 5' primer and a J-beta primer mix were used in a second PCR of about 7 to 12 cycles. TCRdb re-analysed the 5' RACE reads in MiXCR, keeping a single row per CDR3 protein. The sample carries 700,000 to 950,000 distinct CDR3 sequences, about three fifths recorded once. The study's findings and limits: Long-lived donors carried more naive CD4+ cells and greater diversity than aged donors.

Each donor had 8.5 to 10 milliliters of peripheral blood drawn. With each sample, at least 5 micrograms of total RNA were extracted. The source is a man in his thirties or forties in good health. The rearrangement joins TRBV6-6 to TRBJ2-7, with 10 bases aligning to TRBD2. The specimen sequenced was blood. The CDR3 bases are TGTGCCAGCGTTCGGGCTAGCGGGAGCTACGAGCAGTACTTC. This codes for CASVRASGSYEQYF.